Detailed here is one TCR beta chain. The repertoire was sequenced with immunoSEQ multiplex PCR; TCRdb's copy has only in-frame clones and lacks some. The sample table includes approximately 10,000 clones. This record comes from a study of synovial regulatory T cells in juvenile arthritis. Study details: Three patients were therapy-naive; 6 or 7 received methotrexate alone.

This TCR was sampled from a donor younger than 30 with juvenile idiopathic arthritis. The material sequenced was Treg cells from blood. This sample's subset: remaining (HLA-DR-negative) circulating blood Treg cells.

The CDR3 is CASSLGVSTYNEQFF. The chain recombines TRBV9 with TRBJ2-1. The germline gives CDR1 SGDLS, CDR2 YYNGEE. This CDR3 comprises 15 residues. No nucleotide data were recorded.